A selection of T cell receptor beta chains follows, all from one sample in a study of blood T cells in healthy people across ages. TCRdb processed the 5' RACE reads anew with MiXCR; each CDR3 protein has one entry. In the table there are about 1,500,000 distinct CDR3 sequences, about 28% of which are singletons. The sequencing input was blood. The receptors were gathered from a woman aged 25 to 39 in good health. Each CDR3 is given without its conserved first and last residue.

>TRBJ2-4|TRBV11-2
ASSLDGKQGNIQY
>TRBJ2-7|TRBV7-2
ASNFLKRDEQY
>TRBJ1-4|TRBV4-1
ASSQSPGQINEKLF
>TRBJ1-4|TRBV3-1
ASSQLQGLIGTNEKLF
>TRBJ2-5|TRBV20-1
SARNGRTEPAETQY
>TRBJ1-2|TRBV20-1
SARETGVYGYT
>TRBJ2-5|TRBV2
ASLYGQEYQETQY
>TRBJ2-7|TRBV7-2
ASSPLRGRVGEQY
>TRBJ1-4|TRBV5-4
ASSGRTGPDEKLF
>TRBJ2-1|TRBV4-3
ASSQDPIEFYNEQF
>TRBJ2-3|TRBV18
ASSPGIGTINTQY
>TRBJ2-7|TRBV20-1
SPRASDSYEQY
>TRBJ2-5|TRBV29-1
SVKLAGKETQY
>TRBJ1-2|TRBV9
ASSVGGVANYGYT
>TRBJ1-1|TRBV20-1
SARGGQDTEAF
>TRBJ1-2|TRBV12-3/TRBV12-4
ASSSGSSRGYT
>TRBJ1-2|TRBV7-2
ASSLDPDYGYT
>TRBJ2-1|TRBV6-2/TRBV6-3
ASKGTASYNEQF
>TRBJ2-1|TRBV29-1
SVRWGYDEQF
>TRBJ1-2|TRBV4-3
ASSQVGTGNYGYT
>TRBJ2-1|TRBV6-2/TRBV6-3
ASRPERGYNEQF
>TRBJ1-5|TRBV20-1
SARDPLGQPQH
>TRBJ1-1|TRBV18
ASSPSREWTEAF
>TRBJ2-7|TRBV6-5
ASSYSMAGTRNYEQY
>TRBJ2-1|TRBV28
AIQGAGGLYNEQF
>TRBJ2-7|TRBV20-1
SVRRGGRLEEQY
>TRBJ1-6|TRBV5-1
ASSFGAAGDSPLH
>TRBJ1-4|TRBV5-1
ASSLTGFEKPF
>TRBJ2-5|TRBV6-1
ASSTRDGELGQETQY
>TRBJ2-5|TRBV7-9
ASSLVLAGYYQETQY
>TRBJ2-1|TRBV5-5
ASSPQPGQSYNEQF
>TRBJ2-7|TRBV20-1
SAIAEGAGYEQY
>TRBJ2-7|TRBV5-1
ASSLTGTDEQY
>TRBJ2-5|TRBV20-1
SARPGLAGVETQY
>TRBJ2-7|TRBV2
ASSRINTEPY
>TRBJ2-2|TRBV20-1
SAIRTSGRSTGELF
>TRBJ2-4|TRBV4-3
ASSQHSGGDIQY
>TRBJ1-1|TRBV7-8
ASSLASVWTEAF
>TRBJ1-2|TRBV4-2
ASSSDRGTNYGYT
>TRBJ1-1|TRBV4-1
ASSQTGGGGHTEAF
>TRBJ2-3|TRBV5-6
ASSLGQGIRSDTQY
>TRBJ1-2|TRBV15
ATSRDPAGVYGYT
>TRBJ2-7|TRBV5-1
ASSPGTGGDSYEQY
>TRBJ1-1|TRBV20-1
SAPTGWTEAF
>TRBJ1-2|TRBV2
ASSEAPYGYT
>TRBJ2-3|TRBV30
AWSVITTFTDTQY
>TRBJ2-7|TRBV5-1
ASSLERDSYEQY
>TRBJ2-1|TRBV7-7
ASSPGQTANEQF
>TRBJ2-1|TRBV5-5
ASIWGPINEQF
>TRBJ2-1|TRBV9
ASSTPGLAGVGDEQF
>TRBJ1-1|TRBV5-6
ASSLRGGWTEAF
>TRBJ1-5|TRBV6-2/TRBV6-3
ASNPAPYQPQH
>TRBJ1-2|TRBV12-3/TRBV12-4
ASSTPTKRGTGGFNYGYT
>-|TRBV18
ASSPPETGSYEQY
>-|TRBV7-2
ASSLGWRAGLNEQY
>TRBJ2-1|TRBV3-1
ASSSWGVNEQF
>TRBJ2-7|TRBV29-1
SVPGQGGSYEQY
>TRBJ2-3|TRBV20-1
SARDPQEFTDTQY
>TRBJ1-5|TRBV5-1
ASSTGTENQPQH
>TRBJ1-4|TRBV12-3/TRBV12-4
ASAPTATNEKLF